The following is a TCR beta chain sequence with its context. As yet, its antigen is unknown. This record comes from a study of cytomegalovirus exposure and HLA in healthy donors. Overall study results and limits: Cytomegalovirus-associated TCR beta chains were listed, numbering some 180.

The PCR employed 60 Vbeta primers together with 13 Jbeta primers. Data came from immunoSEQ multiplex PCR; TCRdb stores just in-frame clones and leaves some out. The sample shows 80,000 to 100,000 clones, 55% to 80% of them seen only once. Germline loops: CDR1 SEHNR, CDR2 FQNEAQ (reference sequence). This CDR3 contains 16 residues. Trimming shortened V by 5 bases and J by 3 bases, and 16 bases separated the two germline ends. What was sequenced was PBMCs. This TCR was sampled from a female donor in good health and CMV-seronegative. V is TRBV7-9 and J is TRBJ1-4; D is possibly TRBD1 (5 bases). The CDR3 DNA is TGTGCCAGCAGCCAAAATCCAGGGCTATCTAATGAAAAACTGTTTTTT. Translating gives CASSQNPGLSNEKLFF.